The entry below describes one T cell receptor beta chain. Antigen: not known. The sample is drawn from a study of cytomegalovirus exposure and HLA in healthy donors. Findings of the study overall: Researchers counted around 160 TCR beta chains as cytomegalovirus-associated. Only CMV serostatus was available as immune exposure information.

This CDR3 spans 15 amino acids. The junction had 8 bases not matched to a gene; V was cut back by 6 bases and J by 6 bases. The germline CDR1 and CDR2 sequences are SNHLY and FYNNEI. The PCR contained 60 Vbeta and 13 Jbeta primers. In the authors' workflow: Among the unique TCR beta chains that a later analysis counted, 80 million to 100 million in all, 9.5 million to 12 million were shared. The protocol was immunoSEQ multiplex PCR, while the TCRdb copy is restricted to in-frame clones and leaves out a portion. The DNA gave D and trimming, while V, J and clone size come from that table. The table lists about 110,000 clones, 70% to 80% of them singletons.

This TCR was sampled from a man aged 35 to 55 in good health and CMV-seronegative. The genes are TRBV2 and TRBJ2-2; 9 bases are shared with TRBD1. Material: PBMCs. The CDR3 region is CASRKQGANPGELFF. For the CDR3, the DNA is TGTGCCAGCAGGAAACAGGGGGCAAATCCCGGGGAGCTGTTTTTT.